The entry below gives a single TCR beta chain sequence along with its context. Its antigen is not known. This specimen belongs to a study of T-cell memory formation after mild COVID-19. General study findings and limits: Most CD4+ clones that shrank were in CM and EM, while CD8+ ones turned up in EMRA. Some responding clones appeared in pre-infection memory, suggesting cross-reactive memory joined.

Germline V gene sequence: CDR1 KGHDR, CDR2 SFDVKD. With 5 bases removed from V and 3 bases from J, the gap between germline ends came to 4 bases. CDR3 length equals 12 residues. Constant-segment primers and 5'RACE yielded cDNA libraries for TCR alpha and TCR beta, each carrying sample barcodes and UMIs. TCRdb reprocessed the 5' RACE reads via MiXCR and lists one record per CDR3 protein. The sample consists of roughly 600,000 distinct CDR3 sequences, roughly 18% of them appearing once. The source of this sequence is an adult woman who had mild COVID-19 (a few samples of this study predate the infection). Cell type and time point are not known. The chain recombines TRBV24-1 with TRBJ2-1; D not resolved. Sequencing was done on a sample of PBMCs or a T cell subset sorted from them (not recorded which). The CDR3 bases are TGTGCCACCAGTGTCAACTACAATGAGCAGTTCTTC. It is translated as CATSVNYNEQFF.